The next 2 T cell receptor beta chains were all read from a single sample in a study of OX40 agonist ivuxolimab in advanced cancers. Assay used: immunoSEQ multiplex PCR; TCRdb lists only in-frame clones, some missing. The data contain about 33,000 clones, roughly 77% of them singletons. This material consisted of CD4+ or CD8+ T cells sorted from blood, taken in a trial of the OX40 agonist ivuxolimab. These receptors were obtained from an adult with an advanced solid tumor such as melanoma, head and neck, liver or kidney cancer.

The chain carries TRBV28 and TRBJ1-2; D not resolved. Trimming took off 3 bases at V and 3 bases at J, with 5 bases between the two ends. In germline, CDR1 is MDHEN, CDR2 SYDVKM. CDR3 length: 12 amino acids. The CDR3 DNA follows: TGTGCCAGCAGTTTGTCATACTATGGCTACACCTTC. This codes for CASSLSYYGYTF.

The chain is built from TRBV28 and TRBJ2-7; the D gene is possibly TRBD1 (5 bases). The CDR3 runs to 14 residues. CDR1 MDHEN and CDR2 SYDVKM come from the germline V gene. Trimming pared 3 bases from V and 0 bases from J, leaving 9 bases between. The CDR3 is CASSFAQGSYEQYF. The CDR3 region has the DNA TGTGCCAGCAGTTTTGCCCAGGGCTCCTACGAGCAGTACTTC.